This T cell receptor (beta chain) stems from a study of graft-versus-host responses after intestinal transplantation. Sequencing used immunoSEQ multiplex PCR; TCRdb keeps in-frame clones, though not all of them. Of 35,000 to 40,000 clones detected, around 94% appear once; the ten largest clones hold 0.75% to 0.9%. Remarks on this clone: As yet, its antigen is unknown.

Notes on the study in general: GvH clones were found in recipient marrow; some appeared first in ileum or blood.

The CDR3 consists of 16 residues. From germline, CDR1 is SEHNR and CDR2 FQNEAQ (reference sequence). Trimming took 4 bases from V and 4 from J, leaving 17 bases between them. The receptor was derived from a human patient who received an intestinal transplant, so some T cells may come from the graft donor. The sequencing here drew on PBMCs, taken 16 days after intestinal transplant. V gene TRBV7-9 combines with J gene TRBJ2-1, with D perhaps TRBD2 (5 bases). The CDR3 region has the DNA TGTGCCAGCAGCTCAGGCGGGCGGGTAGGATACAATGAGCAGTTCTTC. Its translation is CASSSGGRVGYNEQFF.